Following are 24 T cell receptor beta chains from one sample sequenced in a study of shared clonotypes between healthy human individuals. TCRdb's copy holds only in-frame clones and misses some; the assay was immunoSEQ multiplex PCR. The sample lists millions of clones, just over 90% occurring once. Input material: naive CD4+ T cells sorted from blood. Subset in this sample: CD45RA+ positively selected. The receptor set was obtained from a man aged 18 to 30 in good health.

The rearrangement joins TRBV7-2 to TRBJ2-5; 14 positions agree with TRBD2. Germline trimming cut 7 bases from V and 5 bases from J; bases unmatched to any gene: 9. This CDR3 is 16 amino acids long. Per the germline V gene, CDR1 is SGHTA and CDR2 is FQGNSA. CDR3 DNA: TGTGCCAGCACACATGGGACTAGCGGGAGAGGTGAGACCCAGTACTTC. It yields the protein CASTHGTSGRGETQYF.

The CDR3 protein is CASSPRATTYEQYF. CDR3 in DNA: TGTGCCAGCAGTCCCCGGGCAACCACCTACGAGCAGTACTTC. This rearrangement joins TRBV6-6 to TRBJ2-7; D is unresolved. The V gene lost 5 bases and the J gene lost 2 bases, with 13 bases spanning the gap. The CDR3 length is 14 residues. Germline V CDR1 and CDR2: MNHNY, SVGAGI (reference sequence).

This clone was recorded once. The chain combines TRBV7-2 with TRBJ2-7; D may be TRBD2 (5 bases). Trimming took 1 base from V and 4 from J, leaving 11 bases between them. The germline gives CDR1 SGHTA, CDR2 FQGNSA. The CDR3 contains 14 residues. The DNA of the CDR3 is TGTGCCAGCAGCTTAGAGCCTAGCAGATACGAGCAGTACTTC. Protein product: CASSLEPSRYEQYF.

On this clone: This sample includes further DNA sequences coding for the same CDR3. The V and J genes are TRBV18 and TRBJ2-7; TRBD2 aligns across 8 bases. Unmatched junction bases numbered 2, after V lost 0 bases and J lost 7 bases. This CDR3 region has 13 residues. CDR1 and CDR2 (germline): KGHSH, LQKENI. DNA of the CDR3: TGTGCCAGCTCACCACCCACTAGCGGAGAGCAGTACTTC. This gives the protein CASSPPTSGEQYF.

This sequence joins TRBV5-8 and TRBJ1-4, with D unclear. The CDR3 is made up of 17 amino acids. Germline loops: CDR1 SGHTS, CDR2 YDEGEE. Trimming shortened V by 2 bases and J by 0 bases, and 14 bases separated the two germline ends. CDR3 DNA: TGTGCCAGCAGCTTTGGTTTACAGCCGGCAACTAATGAAAAACTGTTTTTT. This sequence encodes CASSFGLQPATNEKLFF.

The V gene is TRBV20-1, the J gene TRBJ1-4; possible D gene TRBD1, 6 bases. Germline V gives CDR1 DFQATT, CDR2 SNEGSKA (reference sequence). The V and J ends lost 2 bases and 8 bases respectively, with 6 bases between them. This CDR3 region has 11 residues. For the CDR3, the DNA is TGCAGTGCTAGACAGGGGGAAAAACTGTTTTTT. This translates into CSARQGEKLFF.

The chain uses TRBV9 and TRBJ2-2; 12 bases match TRBD2. V dropped 0 bases and J dropped 0; count of bases not matched to a gene: 3. There are 18 residues in the CDR3. In germline, CDR1 is SGDLS, CDR2 YYNGEE. The CDR3 nucleotides are TGTGCCAGCAGCGTAGGACTAGCGGGGGCTACGAACACCGGGGAGCTGTTTTTT. It encodes CASSVGLAGATNTGELFF.

A single count supports this clone. The chain is built from TRBV4-1 and TRBJ2-1, with TRBD2 as a possible D gene (6 bases). There are 13 residues in the CDR3. Germline V gene lookup returns CDR1 MGHRA and CDR2 YSYEKL. Trimming shortened V by 6 bases and J by 6 bases, and 12 bases separated the two germline ends. The CDR3 nucleotides are TGCGCCAGCAGTCCTCCGGGGGTCAATGAGCAGTTCTTC. Its protein product is CASSPPGVNEQFF.

J is TRBJ2-1 and V is TRBV18; D is unresolved. This CDR3 is 12 amino acids long. The V gene's germline CDR1 is KGHSH and CDR2 LQKENI. Trimming removed 5 bases from V and 7 bases from J, with 9 bases in between. The CDR3 sequence is CASSSSLNEQFF. The CDR3 bases are TGTGCCAGCTCAAGCTCCCTGAATGAGCAGTTCTTC.

This chain uses TRBV6-6 with TRBJ1-4; TRBD1 matches 11 bases. The germline V gene encodes CDR1 MNHNY and CDR2 SVGAGI (reference sequence). CDR3 length: 15 amino acids. V lost 7 bases, J lost 8 bases, and 9 bases stayed unmatched. CDR3 sequence (DNA): TGTGCCAGCAAGGGACAGGGGGGGCCTGAGGAAAAACTGTTTTTT. It encodes CASKGQGGPEEKLFF.

The chain recombines TRBV7-2 with TRBJ2-7, with 9 nucleotides matching TRBD1. The germline gives CDR1 SGHTA, CDR2 FQGNSA. The V and J ends lost 5 bases and 1 base, in that order; junction bases with no gene match: 9. The CDR3 is 16 amino acids. Here the CDR3 DNA reads TGTGCCAGCAGCAGACCCGGGACAGGGAGGTCCTACGAGCAGTACTTC. Translating gives CASSRPGTGRSYEQYF.

The chain employs TRBV28 and TRBJ2-6; possible D gene TRBD1, 5 bases. Deletions cut 1 base from V and 0 bases from J, with 13 bases between. CDR1 is MDHEN, CDR2 SYDVKM, per germline. CDR3 length equals 18 residues. The CDR3 nucleotides read TGTGCCAGCAGTTTATCTAGGGGATACGGCTCTGGGGCCAACGTCCTGACTTTC. It translates to CASSLSRGYGSGANVLTF.

The chain combines TRBV6-1 with TRBJ2-5, with TRBD2 matching over 8 bases. The CDR3 consists of 11 residues. The germline V gene has CDR1 MNHNS and CDR2 SASEGT. V was clipped by 4 bases and J by 10 bases; unmatched bases: 2. CDR3: CASSGTSIQYF. The CDR3 DNA sequence: TGTGCCAGCAGTGGGACTAGCATCCAGTACTTC.

This clone was detected once. The J gene is TRBJ2-3, the V gene TRBV4-3; TRBD1 matches 9 bases. The V gene's germline CDR1 is LGHNA and CDR2 YSLEER. The CDR3 is made up of 17 amino acids. V gave up 4 bases and J gave up 6 bases; unmatched junction bases: 14. The CDR3 DNA reads TGCGCCAGCAGCCGCACTCCGTCCGGGACAGGGACGGATACGCAGTATTTT. Residues: CASSRTPSGTGTDTQYF.

The gene calls are TRBV27 and TRBJ1-1; 7 bases line up with TRBD1. The CDR3 extends over 15 amino acids. V gave up 7 bases and J gave up 3 bases; unmatched junction bases: 11. CDR1 MNHEY and CDR2 SMNVEV come from the germline V gene (reference sequence). The CDR3 region is CASKAGGVGYTEAFF. The DNA of the CDR3 is TGTGCCAGCAAAGCAGGGGGAGTCGGGTACACTGAAGCTTTCTTT.

V usage is TRBV4-2 and J usage is TRBJ2-1; TRBD1 is a possible D gene (5 bases). CDR1 is LGHNA, CDR2 YNFKEQ, per germline. Trimming took 0 bases from V and 0 from J, leaving 12 bases between them. The length of the CDR3 is 17 residues. The CDR3 DNA reads TGTGCCAGCAGCCAAGATGGGCAGGGAAGCTCCTACAATGAGCAGTTCTTC. Amino acids: CASSQDGQGSSYNEQFF.

A word on this clone: Other DNA sequences in the same sample also yield this CDR3. V usage is TRBV5-1 and J usage is TRBJ2-2; no firm D call. The CDR3 spans 15 residues. V shed 0 bases and J shed 4 bases, with 10 bases lying between them. Germline CDR1 and CDR2: SGHRS and YFSETQ. CDR3 sequence (DNA): TGCGCCAGCAGCTTGGTCGGGCAGACCACCGGGGAGCTGTTTTTT. Amino acid sequence: CASSLVGQTTGELFF.

The chain has TRBV29-1 and TRBJ2-1, with 11 bases lining up with TRBD2. The trim removed 4 bases at V and 0 bases at J, leaving 5 bases unmatched. The CDR3 contains 16 residues. Germline values: CDR1 SQVTM, CDR2 ANQGSEA. The CDR3 sequence: CSVGLAGTLSYNEQFF. CDR3 DNA sequence: TGCAGCGTTGGACTAGCGGGAACCCTCTCCTACAATGAGCAGTTCTTC.

This sequence joins TRBV5-5 and TRBJ1-1; the D is unclear. The CDR3 is made up of 13 amino acids. The V gene lost 4 bases and the J gene lost 1 base, with 8 bases spanning the gap. Germline V CDR1 and CDR2: SGHKS, YYEKEE (reference sequence). Here the CDR3 reads CASSTGPNTEAFF. Written as DNA, the CDR3 is TGTGCCAGCAGCACGGGCCCGAACACTGAAGCTTTCTTT.

The chain couples TRBV5-8 to TRBJ1-2, with D unclear. The CDR3 totals 14 residues. Germline assignment: CDR1 SGHTS and CDR2 YDEGEE. The V end was cut by 0 bases, the J end by 2 bases, with 8 bases between. The CDR3 bases are TGTGCCAGCAGCTTGGCTCACTTAAACTATGGCTACACCTTC. Protein sequence: CASSLAHLNYGYTF.

J is TRBJ2-5 and V is TRBV2; D is ambiguous. CDR3 length: 13 residues. CDR1 is SNHLY and CDR2 is FYNNEI in the germline V gene. V was cut by 7 bases and J by 2 bases, with 11 bases left in between. CDR3 in amino acids: CASIPRPQETQYF. DNA of the CDR3: TGTGCCAGCATACCGAGGCCTCAAGAGACCCAGTACTTC.

Remarks on this clone: The same CDR3 can be traced to other DNA sequences in this sample. As DNA, the CDR3 is TGTGCCAGCAGTTTCTCTACAGGAAATCAGCCCCAGCATTTT. Translation gives CASSFSTGNQPQHF. The chain combines TRBV27 with TRBJ1-5, with TRBD1 as a possible D gene (5 bases). CDR1 MNHEY and CDR2 SMNVEV come from the germline V gene (reference sequence). The CDR3 is made up of 14 amino acids. Trimming took off 3 bases at V and 4 bases at J, with 10 bases between the two ends.

This chain joins TRBV5-4 and TRBJ2-3; possible D gene TRBD2, 6 bases. V lost 2 bases to trimming and J lost 3 bases, with 19 bases between them. This CDR3 has 17 amino acids. Germline assignment: CDR1 SGHNT and CDR2 YYREEE (reference sequence). CDR3 sequence reads: CASSFRRLAQGTDTQYF. The CDR3 nucleotides read TGTGCCAGCAGCTTCAGGAGGCTAGCGCAGGGAACAGATACGCAGTATTTT. The entire variable domain, with the rest obtained from reference TRBV5-4 and TRBJ2-3, is as follows: ETGVTQSPTHLIKTRGQQVTLRCSSQSGHNTVSWYQQALGQGPQFIFQYYREEENGRGNFPPRFSGLQFPNYSSELNVNALELDDSALYLCASSFRRLAQGTDTQYFGPGTRLTVL.

The chain links TRBV30 to TRBJ2-3; the match to TRBD1 covers 9 bases. Germline V lookup: CDR1 GTSNPN, CDR2 SVGIG (reference sequence). The CDR3 runs 16 residues. Unmatched junction bases numbered 10, after V lost 2 bases and J lost 4 bases. The CDR3 DNA reads as TGTGCCTGGAGTCTCCCAGGACAGGGGAGAGCAGATACGCAGTATTTT. Its translation: CAWSLPGQGRADTQYF.